These 16 T cell receptor beta chains share one sample of origin, sequenced in a study of T cells expressing NK-cell markers. From the 5' RACE reads, TCRdb lists one entry per CDR3 protein and no DNA. The sample shows about 150,000 distinct CDR3 sequences, and roughly a third sits with its ten largest clones. Sample: blood T cells: a sorted CD56 or NKG2C T cell subset, CD4+ or CD8+ T cells, or bulk PBMC T cells (not recorded which). The receptors stem from a woman aged 50 to 60 in good health.

This chain links TRBV7-9 with TRBJ1-2. Germline V lookup: CDR1 SEHNR, CDR2 FQNEAQ (reference sequence). This CDR3 is 12 amino acids long. CDR3: CASNRQGHGYTF.

The chain couples TRBV2 to TRBJ1-1; with no DNA, the TCRdb D assignment of TRBD1 cannot be verified. Germline V lookup: CDR1 SNHLY, CDR2 FYNNEI. The CDR3 runs to 13 residues. CDR3 residues: CASRRGDNTEAFF.

The chain joins TRBV9 to TRBJ2-7; TCRdb's assignment of TRBD1 cannot be checked, as there is no DNA. The CDR3 extends over 16 amino acids. The V gene's germline CDR1 is SGDLS and CDR2 YYNGEE. CDR3 amino acids: CASSVDGAGGSYEQYF.

The V gene is TRBV20-1, the J gene TRBJ2-1; TCRdb picks TRBD2, but there is no DNA to check that call. This CDR3 has 17 amino acids. Germline V gene sequence: CDR1 DFQATT, CDR2 SNEGSKA (reference sequence). CDR3 residues: CSARGRLASTSYNEQFF.

The genes are TRBV4-1 and TRBJ2-7; TCRdb proposes TRBD1, but this gene call is untestable without DNA. The germline V gene encodes CDR1 MGHRA and CDR2 YSYEKL. This CDR3 spans 15 amino acids. CDR3 residues: CASSQVAGADEEQYF.

This chain links TRBV14 with TRBJ2-5; TCRdb outputs TRBD1, but without DNA this stays unchecked. This CDR3 has 15 residues. The germline gives CDR1 SGHDN, CDR2 FVKESK. CDR3 sequence reads: CASSPFTGARETQYF.

This rearrangement joins TRBV9 to TRBJ2-3. Per germline, CDR1 SGDLS and CDR2 YYNGEE. The CDR3 sequence is 14 residues long. This chain's CDR3 is CASSVDGRTDTQYF. Variable domain in full (rest from reference TRBV9 and TRBJ2-3): DSGVTQTPKHLITATGQRVTLRCSPRSGDLSVYWYQQSLDQGLQFLIQYYNGEERAKGNILERFSAQQFPDLHSELNLSSLELGDSALYFCASSVDGRTDTQYFGPGTRLTVL.

The CDR3 reads CASGGGDEQFF. This sequence joins TRBV12-3 or TRBV12-4 and TRBJ2-1; there is no DNA to check the TCRdb D call of TRBD1. This CDR3 has 11 residues.

The chain employs TRBV2 and TRBJ1-5; as DNA is missing, the TRBD1 call by TCRdb cannot be tested. Germline V gene lookup returns CDR1 SNHLY and CDR2 FYNNEI. The CDR3 loop spans 15 amino acids. The CDR3 reads CASSGVGTENQPQHF. The full variable domain, completed using reference TRBV2 and TRBJ1-5, is EPEVTQTPSHQVTQMGQEVILRCVPISNHLYFYWYRQILGQKVEFLVSFYNNEISEKSEIFDDQFSVERPDGSNFTLKIRSTKLEDSAMYFCASSGVGTENQPQHFGDGTRLSIL.

This chain uses TRBV24-1 with TRBJ2-7; TCRdb picks TRBD1, but there is no DNA to check that call. Germline-derived CDR1 and CDR2 are KGHDR and SFDVKD. The CDR3 is made up of 12 amino acids. CDR3: CATSKGSYEQYF.

The gene calls are TRBV6-1 and TRBJ1-1. Germline V gene lookup returns CDR1 MNHNS and CDR2 SASEGT. The CDR3 length is 11 residues. The CDR3: CASSVDTEAFF.

The chain links TRBV3-1 to TRBJ2-1; TCRdb's D gene call, TRBD2, goes unchecked for lack of DNA. The germline CDR1 and CDR2 sequences are LGHDT and YNNKEL (reference sequence). The CDR3 spans 17 residues. The CDR3 reads CASSQDGFGLALNEQFF.

The chain joins TRBV7-6 to TRBJ2-7; the TCRdb call, TRBD2, lacks DNA for checking. Germline values: CDR1 SGHVS, CDR2 FNYEAQ. The CDR3 has 16 residues. CDR3 sequence reads: CASSSLSGTSVYEQYF.

The chain joins TRBV3-1 to TRBJ2-1; TCRdb returns TRBD1, unconfirmable since there is no DNA. Germline V gives CDR1 LGHDT, CDR2 YNNKEL (reference sequence). This CDR3 has 15 residues. The CDR3: CASSTGDWGDNEQFF.

The rearrangement uses TRBV5-1 and TRBJ2-2; TCRdb names TRBD2, which stays unverified in the absence of DNA. The CDR3 length is 16 residues. Per the germline V gene, CDR1 is SGHRS and CDR2 is YFSETQ. CDR3 sequence reads: CASSFGLAGVSGELFF.

This chain connects TRBV27 to TRBJ2-5. The CDR3 sequence is 13 residues long. Per the germline V gene, CDR1 is MNHEY and CDR2 is SMNVEV (reference sequence). This chain's CDR3 is CASSLTGWETQYF.